The 9 T cell receptor beta chains below all came from one sample that was sequenced in a study of siplizumab effects on memory and regulatory T cells. Repertoires were generated with immunoSEQ multiplex PCR, while TCRdb's copy carries only in-frame clones and drops some. The top ten clones hold 2.5% to 3% of a sample with some 97,000 clones, about nine tenths of them seen once. The sequenced sample consisted of CD4+ T cells sorted from blood. Source of these receptors: a human donor in good health. Some clones in this sample may be carry-over from other donors' samples.

V is TRBV29-1 and J is TRBJ2-1; TRBD2 matches 9 bases. The CDR3 contains 12 residues. Germline V lookup: CDR1 SQVTM, CDR2 ANQGSEA. V lost 6 bases, J lost 9 bases, and 6 bases stayed unmatched. DNA of the CDR3: TGCAGCGTGGCTAGCGGGATAGGTGAGCAGTTCTTC. It is translated as CSVASGIGEQFF.

The rearrangement links TRBV7-2 to TRBJ2-2, with a tentative D call TRBD2 (6 bases). The CDR3 contains 14 residues. Trimming stripped 6 bases from V and 7 bases from J, with 15 bases between. CDR1 is SGHTA and CDR2 is FQGNSA in the germline V gene. The CDR3 is CASRAGLAIGELFF. The DNA of the CDR3 is TGTGCCAGCAGGGCGGGGCTAGCGATCGGGGAGCTGTTTTTT.

This rearrangement joins TRBV19 to TRBJ1-1; D gene unclear. The V and J ends lost 4 bases and 1 base respectively, with 7 bases between them. CDR1 is LNHDA, CDR2 SQIVND, per germline (reference sequence). The CDR3 contains 13 residues. The CDR3 DNA reads as TGTGCCAGTAGTAAGAACACGAACACTGAAGCTTTCTTT. Translation: CASSKNTNTEAFF. Variable domain in full (rest from reference TRBV19 and TRBJ1-1): DGGITQSPKYLFRKEGQNVTLSCEQNLNHDAMYWYRQDPGQGLRLIYYSQIVNDFQKGDIAEGYSVSREKKESFPLTVTSAQKNPTAFYLCASSKNTNTEAFFGQGTRLTVV.

The chain recombines TRBV7-9 with TRBJ2-1, with 8 bases identical to TRBD1. The CDR3 is 16 residues long. The germline V gene encodes CDR1 SEHNR and CDR2 FQNEAQ (reference sequence). J gave up 5 bases and V 4 bases, and 10 bases lay outside the gene matches. DNA for the CDR3: TGTGCCAGCAGCTCACCCGGGACAGGCTATCACAATGAGCAGTTCTTC. It specifies CASSSPGTGYHNEQFF.

The rearrangement joins TRBV28 to TRBJ1-6, with 7 positions matching TRBD1. Germline V gene lookup returns CDR1 MDHEN and CDR2 SYDVKM. The trim removed 2 bases at V and 13 bases at J, leaving 8 bases unmatched. The CDR3 loop spans 14 amino acids. CDR3 in DNA: TGTGCCAGCAGTTTAGACAGGGCGTTCGATCCCCTCCACTTT. It yields the protein CASSLDRAFDPLHF.

V gene TRBV10-3 combines with J gene TRBJ1-3; a possible D gene is TRBD1 (6 bases). V lost 4 bases and J 8 bases, leaving 12 bases between the germline ends. Germline CDR1 reads ENHRY; CDR2 reads SYGVKD. The CDR3 has 13 residues. CDR3 protein: CAISGIGGDTIYF. In nucleotides, the CDR3 is TGTGCCATCAGTGGAATAGGGGGAGACACCATATATTTT.

V gene TRBV29-1 combines with J gene TRBJ1-5; no definite D call. Germline V lookup: CDR1 SQVTM, CDR2 ANQGSEA. The CDR3 sequence is 11 residues long. The V gene lost 2 bases and the J gene lost 9 bases, with 8 bases spanning the gap. The CDR3: CSVETRPPQHF. The CDR3 DNA sequence: TGCAGCGTTGAAACGAGGCCGCCCCAGCATTTT. The complete variable domain, with remaining parts taken from reference TRBV29-1 and TRBJ1-5, reads SAVISQKPSRDICQRGTSLTIQCQVDSQVTMMFWYRQQPGQSLTLIATANQGSEATYESGFVIDKFPISRPNLTFSTLTVSNMSPEDSSIYLCSVETRPPQHFGDGTRLSIL.

The CDR3 protein is CASSLSGVRNIQYF. The CDR3 region has the DNA TGTGCCAGCAGTTTATCAGGGGTGAGGAACATTCAGTACTTC. This sequence joins TRBV28 and TRBJ2-4; D may be TRBD1 (6 bases). The CDR3 contains 14 residues. Trimming took 1 base from V and 7 from J, leaving 11 bases between them. CDR1 and CDR2 (germline): MDHEN, SYDVKM.

The chain joins TRBV6-1 to TRBJ2-7, with 8 positions matching TRBD1. From germline, CDR1 is MNHNS and CDR2 SASEGT. The CDR3 has 15 amino acids. The V segment lost 2 bases and the J segment 9 bases; nucleotides outside the gene matches: 12. The CDR3 DNA sequence: TGTGCCAGCAGTGAACTGTCCAGGGGGCGTGGGTCGCAGTACTTC. As protein: CASSELSRGRGSQYF.